This T cell receptor (beta chain) stems from a study of T cells expressing NK-cell markers. It was by 5'RACE template switching with UMIs that TCR beta cDNA was made. Following a re-call of the 5' RACE reads, TCRdb has one entry per CDR3 protein and lacks DNA. This repertoire includes 90,000 to 130,000 distinct CDR3 sequences. CDR3 length equals 12 residues. Germline V gene lookup returns CDR1 SGDLS and CDR2 YYNGEE. This clonotype originated in a woman between 18 and 70 years old in good health. The rearrangement joins TRBV9 to TRBJ1-2; TCRdb outputs TRBD1, but without DNA this stays unchecked. The sequencing input was blood T cells: a sorted CD56 or NKG2C T cell subset, CD4+ or CD8+ T cells, or bulk PBMC T cells (not recorded which). The CDR3 loop reads CASNRQSYGYTF.